This T cell receptor beta chain is from a study of CD8 T cells in ankylosing spondylitis. Quantitative molecular-barcoded 5'-RACE generated the TCR beta libraries. TCRdb re-called the 5' RACE reads with MiXCR, one entry per CDR3 protein. Among under 85,000 distinct CDR3 sequences listed, roughly 5.2% were seen once. The CDR3 runs 19 residues. Germline V gene lookup returns CDR1 SNHLY and CDR2 FYNNEI. Trimming shortened V by 11 bases and J by 6 bases, and 34 bases separated the two germline ends. Only one count was recorded for this clonotype. Its matching antigen is unknown. Regarding the study as a whole: There was reportedly significant enrichment of clones that were disease-linked in matched ankylosing spondylitis synovial fluid. Characteristic of ankylosing spondylitis blood, it appeared, was a TCR beta motif comprising about eight highly homologous variants. As for the disease-linked clones, they showed a CD8+ phenotype and occurred at relatively low frequencies in peripheral blood.

The J gene is TRBJ2-2, the V gene TRBV2; D perhaps matches TRBD2 (6 bases). The sequenced sample was blood, either unsorted or a sorted T cell fraction (not recorded which). This clonotype was sampled from a male donor with ankylosing spondylitis or in good health (not recorded which). CDR3 coding DNA: TGTGCCTTCAGTTTAGCCGCCGGGACGGGGGAGTTTTCGGCCGGGGAGCTGTTTTTT. Amino acids: CAFSLAAGTGEFSAGELFF.